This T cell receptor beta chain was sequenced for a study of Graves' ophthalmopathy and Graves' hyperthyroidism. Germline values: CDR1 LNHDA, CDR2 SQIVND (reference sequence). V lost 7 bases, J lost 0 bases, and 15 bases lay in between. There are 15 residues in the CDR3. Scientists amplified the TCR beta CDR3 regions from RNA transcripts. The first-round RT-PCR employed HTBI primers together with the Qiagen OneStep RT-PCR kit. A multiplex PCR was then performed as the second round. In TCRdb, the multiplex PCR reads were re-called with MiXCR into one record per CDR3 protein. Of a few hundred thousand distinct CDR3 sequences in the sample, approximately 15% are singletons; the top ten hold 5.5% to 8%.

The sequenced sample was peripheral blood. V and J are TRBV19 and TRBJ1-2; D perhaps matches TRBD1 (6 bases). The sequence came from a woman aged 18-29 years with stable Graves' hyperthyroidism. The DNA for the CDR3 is TGTGCCAGTACCGGGACACCCACAGCTAACTATGGCTACACCTTC. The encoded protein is CASTGTPTANYGYTF.